The 21 T cell receptor beta chains reported below all come from one sample, sequenced in a study of beta chain features in type 1 diabetes. The entirety of the isolated RNA underwent reverse transcription, so expressed TCRB transcripts were sequenced. Only in-frame clones appear in the TCRdb table, and some are missing; sequencing was by immunoSEQ multiplex PCR. The data contain some 220,000 clones, about a tenth of them singletons. The sequencing input was central memory CD4+ T cells from blood. Every receptor here comes from a man younger than 35 in good health.

This clone has at least ten counts. The chain has TRBV2 and TRBJ2-4; 9 bases match TRBD2. The CDR3 is made up of 17 amino acids. The germline V gene has CDR1 SNHLY and CDR2 FYNNEI. Trimming cost V 4 bases and J 1 base; bases outside gene matches: 8. This chain's CDR3 is CASSARIAGAAKNIQYF. The CDR3 DNA reads as TGTGCCAGCAGTGCCCGGATAGCGGGAGCGGCCAAAAACATTCAGTACTTC.

The chain joins TRBV27 to TRBJ2-2; 14 positions match TRBD2. Germline V gives CDR1 MNHEY, CDR2 SMNVEV (reference sequence). The CDR3 spans 16 residues. The trim removed 6 bases at V and 8 bases at J, leaving 8 bases unmatched. This CDR3 is CASRKGTSGRTGELFF. CDR3 sequence (DNA): TGTGCCAGCAGAAAAGGGACTAGCGGGAGAACTGGGGAGCTGTTTTTT.

This chain uses TRBV30 with TRBJ1-1; D call uncertain. The CDR3 sequence is 12 residues long. V shed 3 bases and J shed 7 bases, with 12 bases lying between them. The germline CDR1 and CDR2 sequences are GTSNPN and SVGIG (reference sequence). This chain's CDR3 is CAWRDTAVEAFF. The CDR3 nucleotides read TGTGCCTGGAGAGATACAGCGGTTGAAGCTTTCTTT.

The chain has TRBV2 and TRBJ2-7; TRBD1 is a possible D gene (5 bases). Trimming removed 1 base at V and 4 bases at J, with 14 bases between. Per germline, CDR1 SNHLY and CDR2 FYNNEI. The CDR3 covers 15 residues. This CDR3 is CASSEDRGEAYEQYF. The CDR3 region has the DNA TGTGCCAGCAGTGAAGATAGGGGTGAGGCTTACGAGCAGTACTTC.

There are a few counts of this clone. The chain links TRBV6-1 to TRBJ2-3; D perhaps matches TRBD2 (5 bases). The V gene lost 9 bases and the J gene lost 5 bases, with 18 bases spanning the gap. This CDR3 is built from 14 residues. The germline CDR1 and CDR2 sequences are MNHNS and SASEGT. CDR3 protein: CASCGFRAVDTQYF. DNA for the CDR3: TGTGCCAGTTGCGGGTTCCGGGCAGTAGATACGCAGTATTTT.

On this clone: A read error may explain this, as a much larger clone is one base away. The rearrangement joins TRBV5-4 to TRBJ2-2; D gene ambiguous. The germline CDR1 and CDR2 sequences are SGHNT and YYREEE (reference sequence). V was shortened by 2 bases and J by 1 base, with 3 bases between the two germline ends. The CDR3 runs 13 residues. The CDR3 DNA is TGTGCCAGCAGCTTTCAGAACACCGGGGAGCTGTTTTTT. This encodes CASSFQNTGELFF.

CDR3 bases: TGTGCCAGCAGCCGAAGACAGGGTTTGAACACTGAAGCTTTCTTT. This sequence encodes CASSRRQGLNTEAFF. The chain recombines TRBV4-2 with TRBJ1-1, with TRBD1 identical over 7 bases. J lost 0 bases, V lost 4 bases, and 5 bases had no gene match. Per the germline V gene, CDR1 is LGHNA and CDR2 is YNFKEQ. The CDR3 runs to 15 residues.

The chain combines TRBV29-1 with TRBJ2-3; 8 bases are a match to TRBD2. Germline V gene lookup returns CDR1 SQVTM and CDR2 ANQGSEA. V was clipped by 6 bases and J by 8 bases; unmatched bases: 10. This CDR3 contains 13 residues. The CDR3 here is CSVMREASVTQYF. The CDR3 nucleotides read TGCAGCGTAATGCGGGAGGCCTCCGTTACGCAGTATTTT.

Judged by abundance, this clone is medium-sized. This chain uses TRBV2 with TRBJ1-3; TRBD1 matches at 7 bases. Germline V lookup: CDR1 SNHLY, CDR2 FYNNEI. With V trimmed by 7 bases and J by 2 bases, 5 bases remained unmatched. This CDR3 region has 14 residues. The CDR3 loop reads CASKIQGPGNTIYF. CDR3 coding DNA: TGTGCCAGCAAAATACAGGGGCCTGGAAACACCATATATTTT.

The CDR3 coding sequence is TGTGCCAGCAGCCGGACTAGCGGGAGGCACGAGCAGTACTTC. The encoded protein is CASSRTSGRHEQYF. The chain is built from TRBV7-9 and TRBJ2-7; 14 bases agree with TRBD2. Germline CDR1 and CDR2: SEHNR and FQNEAQ (reference sequence). This CDR3 contains 14 residues. J lost 5 bases, V lost 5 bases, and 2 bases had no gene match.

About this clone itself: A read error may explain this, as a much larger clone is one base away. In the same sample, other DNA sequences code for this CDR3. The chain uses TRBV5-6 and TRBJ2-3; TRBD2 aligns across 13 bases. This CDR3 has 16 amino acids. CDR1 SGHDT and CDR2 YYEEEE come from the germline V gene. V lost 3 bases to trimming and J lost 0 bases; unmatched junction nucleotides: 1. The CDR3: CASSWGLAGSTDTQYF. The CDR3 DNA sequence: TGTGCCAGCAGCTGGGGACTAGCGGGGAGCACAGATACGCAGTATTTT.

Here the CDR3 DNA reads TGTGCCAGCAGCACCGGACAGGGGGAGGAAAAACTGTTTTTT. Translated, it gives CASSTGQGEEKLFF. The chain couples TRBV21-1 to TRBJ1-4; the table assigns TRBD1, which was not confirmed against the DNA. TRBV21-1 is classified as a pseudogene. This CDR3 contains 14 residues.

A few counts support this clone. This chain links TRBV27 with TRBJ2-1; no reliable D call. CDR1 and CDR2 (germline): MNHEY, SMNVEV (reference sequence). Trimming left V 8 bases short and J 6 bases short, with 14 bases between. The CDR3 loop spans 13 amino acids. CDR3 DNA sequence: TGTGCCAGCCGCGATTCCGGTTTCAATGAGCAGTTCTTC. Translating it yields CASRDSGFNEQFF.

The J gene is TRBJ2-1, the V gene TRBV7-8; D is possibly TRBD2 (5 bases). CDR3 length equals 14 residues. CDR1 is SGHVS, CDR2 FQNEAQ, per germline. The V end was cut by 2 bases, the J end by 2 bases, with 7 bases between. CDR3 protein: CASSLKRTYNEQFF. In DNA form, the CDR3 reads TGTGCCAGCAGCTTAAAGCGGACCTACAATGAGCAGTTCTTC. The whole variable domain, filled in from reference TRBV7-8 and TRBJ2-1, reads GAGVSQSPRYKVAKRGQDVALRCDPISGHVSLFWYQQALGQGPEFLTYFQNEAQLDKSGLPSDRFFAERPEGSVSTLKIQRTQQEDSAVYLCASSLKRTYNEQFFGPGTRLTVL.

There are a few counts of this clone. The rearrangement joins TRBV7-2 to TRBJ2-5, with D unresolved. Germline lookup yields CDR1 SGHTA and CDR2 FQGNSA. Trimming shortened V by 6 bases and J by 1 base, and 18 bases separated the two germline ends. The CDR3 extends over 16 amino acids. This chain's CDR3 is CASSWRIGWPQETQYF. CDR3 DNA: TGTGCCAGCAGTTGGCGGATAGGGTGGCCCCAAGAGACCCAGTACTTC.

J is TRBJ2-3 and V is TRBV12-5; 8 bases fit TRBD1. V was pared by 5 bases and J by 4 bases, with 8 bases of the junction left unmatched. Germline V gene data show CDR1 as LGHNT and CDR2 as FRNRAP. The CDR3 consists of 15 residues. The CDR3 sequence is CASGPWTGSPDTQYF. For the CDR3, the DNA is TGTGCTAGTGGTCCTTGGACAGGGTCGCCAGATACGCAGTATTTT.

This clone was detected only a few times. Other DNA sequences in this sample translate to the same CDR3. The chain couples TRBV30 to TRBJ2-3; D is uncertain. The CDR3 sequence is 11 residues long. V lost 5 bases, J lost 3 bases, and 6 bases lay in between. In germline, CDR1 is GTSNPN, CDR2 SVGIG (reference sequence). The CDR3 nucleotides are TGTGCCTGGTCTGGGACAGATACGCAGTATTTT. It is translated as CAWSGTDTQYF.

This clone was picked up a small number of times. In DNA, the CDR3 is TGTGCCAGCAGCGTGAATCCAGGAGAGACCCAGTACTTC. Translating gives CASSVNPGETQYF. The rearrangement links TRBV9 to TRBJ2-5; D not certain. CDR3 length: 13 residues. Per the germline V gene, CDR1 is SGDLS and CDR2 is YYNGEE. The V gene lost 2 bases and the J gene lost 4 bases, with 9 bases spanning the gap.

This clone has just a few counts. The J gene is TRBJ2-1, the V gene TRBV11-2; the D is unclear. This CDR3 is built from 14 residues. V lost 4 bases to trimming and J lost 2 bases, with 9 bases between them. Germline CDR1 is SGHAT and CDR2 is FQNNGV. CDR3 in DNA: TGTGCCAGCAGCTCGGATATGACCTACAATGAGCAGTTCTTC. It codes for CASSSDMTYNEQFF. Combining the CDR3 with reference TRBV11-2 and TRBJ2-1 gives the whole variable domain EAGVAQSPRYKIIEKRQSVAFWCNPISGHATLYWYQQILGQGPKLLIQFQNNGVVDDSQLPKDRFSAERLKGVDSTLKIQPAKLEDSAVYLCASSSDMTYNEQFFGPGTRLTVL.

For this clone: A junction end diverges from the germline sequence, so it may reflect a read error. The chain couples TRBV4-1 to TRBJ2-1, with D possibly TRBD2 on 5 matching bases. The CDR3 runs to 15 residues. Germline assignment: CDR1 MGHRA and CDR2 YSYEKL. The CDR3 DNA follows: TGTGCCAGCAGCCCCCTGGGTTCGGGCGGACTGGAGCAGTTCTTC. This codes for CASSPLGSGGLEQFF.

V and J are TRBV7-9 and TRBJ1-1, with 9 bases identical to TRBD1. The CDR3 is made up of 14 amino acids. V was pared by 5 bases and J by 3 bases, with 4 bases of the junction left unmatched. CDR1 is SEHNR, CDR2 FQNEAQ, per germline (reference sequence). CDR3 region: CASSPGQGHTEAFF. The CDR3 DNA is TGTGCCAGCAGCCCGGGACAGGGCCACACTGAAGCTTTCTTT.